What follows is one T cell receptor (beta chain) and its context. Antigen unknown. Other DNA sequences of this sample code for an identical CDR3. The sample originates from a study of T cell responses to AZD1222 COVID-19 vaccine. The protocol was immunoSEQ multiplex PCR, while the TCRdb copy is restricted to in-frame clones and leaves out a portion. Of under 150,000 clones listed, about 90% are singletons. V lost 8 bases, J lost 2 bases, and 12 bases lay in between. The CDR3 consists of 13 residues. General study points: Spike-wide coverage was observed for vaccine-associated CD4 TCRs, with dominant responses at 160-218 and 743-854.

This receptor was taken from an adult who received the AZD1222 COVID-19 vaccine. The specimen was peripheral blood, collected 28 days after the second AZD1222 dose. The rearrangement joins TRBV12-3 or TRBV12-4 to TRBJ1-1, with a possible D match to TRBD1 (5 bases). CDR3 protein: CASSAGPNTEAFF. CDR3 nucleotides: TGTGCCAGCTCCGCGGGGCCTAACACTGAAGCTTTCTTT.